This entry concerns a single TCR beta chain. Its target is not known. The data derive from a study of blood T cells in healthy people across ages. Study-wide results and limits: The fall in TCR beta diversity per million T cells was roughly linear with age.

For the second PCR, which ran for about 7 to 11 cycles, a sample-barcoded 5' primer and a J-beta primer mix were used. TCRdb reprocessed the 5' RACE reads with MiXCR, giving one entry per CDR3 protein. The profile shows hundreds of thousands of distinct CDR3 sequences, 44% of them singletons. Germline trimming cut 1 base from V and 7 bases from J; bases unmatched to any gene: 9. Per germline, CDR1 LGHDT and CDR2 YNNKEL (reference sequence). The CDR3 totals 17 residues. V is TRBV3-1 and J is TRBJ1-6; 8 bases match TRBD1. This TCR came from a man aged 60 to 75 in good health. The sequenced sample was blood. CDR3: CASSQGGGDRSNSPLHF. CDR3 in DNA: TGTGCCAGCAGCCAAGGGGGAGGGGACAGGTCAAATTCACCCCTCCACTTT.